Listed below are T cell receptor beta chains from one sample, sequenced in a study of radiotherapy plus CTLA-4 blockade in lung cancer. Produced via immunoSEQ multiplex PCR; TCRdb's table is partial and in-frame only. This table holds over 50,000 clones, around 80% found once. Sequenced here: peripheral blood, sampled from a patient treated with radiotherapy plus ipilimumab. Receptor source: a human donor with non-small cell lung cancer who had a complete response to radiotherapy plus ipilimumab. The CDR3 runs from the conserved cysteine through the conserved F or W.

V gene: TRBV5-1; CDR3 protein: CASSLGQFGGTRNTEAFF
V gene: TRBV30; CDR3 protein: CACSRTSGSGRANVLTF
V gene: TRBV6-5; CDR3 protein: CASRTPGQGAYEQYF
V gene: TRBV14; CDR3 protein: CASSQLGALNEKLFF
V gene: TRBV7-2; CDR3 protein: CASSHPYSYNEQFF
V gene: TRBV10-1; CDR3 protein: CASSDYGQGSETQYF
V gene: TRBV10-3; CDR3 protein: CATITGGTGGNTEAFF
V gene: TRBV7-8; CDR3 protein: CASSLEAARQGTIYGYTF
V gene: TRBV6-5; CDR3 protein: CASSGLALNTGELFF
V gene: TRBV6-5; CDR3 protein: CASTLKVAGGGYTF
V gene: TRBV15; CDR3 protein: CATSSVTGTGANVLTF
V gene: TRBV19; CDR3 protein: CASSIWDNQQFF
V gene: TRBV5-1; CDR3 protein: CASSLAGTSSGNTIYF
V gene: TRBV7-7; CDR3 protein: CASMEAQGGTGELFF
V gene: TRBV6-5; CDR3 protein: CASSYETGTGRGEQFF
V gene: TRBV7-9; CDR3 protein: CASSHRLQQETQYF
V gene: TRBV9; CDR3 protein: CASSVGATNTEAFF
V gene: TRBV5-1; CDR3 protein: CASSPAEGSYQPQHF
V gene: TRBV4-3; CDR3 protein: CASSQDRIGQGAYNSPLHF
V gene: TRBV10-3; CDR3 protein: CAISEASGSTETQYF
V gene: TRBV6-5; CDR3 protein: CASSYAPDRGEKLFF
V gene: TRBV30; CDR3 protein: CAWRRSWNTEAFF
V gene: TRBV4-3; CDR3 protein: CASSQDQLAGETDTQYF
V gene: TRBV18; CDR3 protein: CASSSLTGIMNEKLFF
V gene: TRBV11-2; CDR3 protein: CASSLQFQPQHF
V gene: TRBV5-6; CDR3 protein: CASSFLDLNNEQFF
V gene: TRBV2; CDR3 protein: CASSEEGGPGQYF
V gene: TRBV11-2; CDR3 protein: CASSLRTAVYGYTF
V gene: TRBV5-8; CDR3 protein: CASSSTGTTETQYF
V gene: TRBV9; CDR3 protein: CASSGGQGTRETQYF
V gene: TRBV29-1; CDR3 protein: CSATPGFMNTEAFF
V gene: TRBV7-9; CDR3 protein: CASSRNMGPNTEAFF
V gene: TRBV11-3; CDR3 protein: CASSPRTGYEAFF
V gene: TRBV18; CDR3 protein: CASSLRTADLYGYTF
V gene: TRBV7-9; CDR3 protein: CASSLGLAGHTGELFF
V gene: TRBV6-1; CDR3 protein: CASSPGAQPHNEQFF
V gene: TRBV5-1; CDR3 protein: CASSSTGDITEPQHF
V gene: TRBV6-5; CDR3 protein: CASSRSVANQPQHF
V gene: TRBV2; CDR3 protein: CASTRLAGASTDTQYF
V gene: TRBV6-1; CDR3 protein: CASSVASGRVYEQFF
V gene: TRBV5-5; CDR3 protein: CASAQMGGQTSEAFF
V gene: TRBV28; CDR3 protein: CASSSPPSYGYTF
V gene: TRBV28; CDR3 protein: CASSSPTGGNTIYF
V gene: TRBV19; CDR3 protein: CASSPQVGGANVLTF
V gene: TRBV11-2; CDR3 protein: CASSSGQNYGYTF
V gene: TRBV19; CDR3 protein: CASSTPPDRAGGYYNEQFF
V gene: TRBV30; CDR3 protein: CAWSVRITATYINYGYTF
V gene: TRBV15; CDR3 protein: CATSREGAGGNEQFF
V gene: TRBV9; CDR3 protein: CASSVVSGGMGNIQYF
V gene: TRBV28; CDR3 protein: CASSLSPGFMNTEAFF
V gene: TRBV7-2; CDR3 protein: CASSLDGLGRVRNQPQHF
V gene: TRBV7-6; CDR3 protein: CASSLAGTGGKETQYF
V gene: TRBV12-5; CDR3 protein: CASGIRGLVVAF
V gene: TRBV6-1; CDR3 protein: CASSELAGSGANVLTF
V gene: TRBV18; CDR3 protein: CASSPNRNTLTF
V gene: TRBV30; CDR3 protein: CAWSGDSIPPLHF
V gene: TRBV7-6; CDR3 protein: CASSLQDTSNQPQHF
V gene: TRBV30; CDR3 protein: CAWRASGQETQYF
V gene: TRBV7-8; CDR3 protein: CASSLTGANYGYTF
V gene: TRBV6-6; CDR3 protein: CASSYGQGGNTIYF